Each of the 10 T cell receptor beta chains below was sequenced from the same sample in a study of shared clonotypes between healthy human individuals. Clones were read by immunoSEQ multiplex PCR, and TCRdb kept only the in-frame ones, dropping some. The data contain 2 million to 2.5 million clones, over 85% of them singletons. Sequencing used naive CD4+ T cells from PBMCs. Regarding subset: CD45RA+ positively selected. The receptors were gathered from a man aged 18 to 29 in good health. Some clones in this sample may be carry-over from other donors' samples.

This CDR3 reads CASSWGTWGGSYEQYF. CDR3 DNA: TGCGCCAGCAGCTGGGGGACATGGGGAGGGTCCTACGAGCAGTACTTC. The V gene is TRBV5-1, the J gene TRBJ2-7; D may be TRBD2 (7 bases). The CDR3 totals 16 residues. With 3 bases removed from V and 1 base from J, the gap between germline ends came to 17 bases. From germline, CDR1 is SGHRS and CDR2 YFSETQ. Full variable domain (outside the CDR3, taken from reference TRBV5-1 and TRBJ2-7): KAGVTQTPRYLIKTRGQQVTLSCSPISGHRSVSWYQQTPGQGLQFLFEYFSETQRNKGNFPGRFSGRQFSNSRSEMNVSTLELGDSALYLCASSWGTWGGSYEQYFGPGTRLTVT.

V usage is TRBV27 and J usage is TRBJ1-5; TRBD1 matches at 10 bases. The CDR3 runs 16 residues. CDR1 and CDR2 (germline): MNHEY, SMNVEV (reference sequence). The junction had 5 bases not matched to a gene; V was cut back by 0 bases and J by 6 bases. The chain's CDR3 is CASSLSFRTGGQPQHF. CDR3 sequence (DNA): TGTGCCAGCAGTTTATCGTTCAGGACAGGGGGTCAGCCCCAGCATTTT.

This clone was detected only a few times. This sample also contains other DNA sequences that code for the same CDR3. This rearrangement joins TRBV5-1 to TRBJ1-5, with a weak D call TRBD1 (5 bases). CDR1 SGHRS and CDR2 YFSETQ come from the germline V gene. The CDR3 spans 14 residues. The V and J ends lost 0 bases and 5 bases respectively, with 9 bases between them. The CDR3 DNA is TGCGCCAGCAGCTTGGTTGGGGGGGATCAGCCCCAGCATTTT. Encoded protein: CASSLVGGDQPQHF.

In this sample, this clone turned up once. This sequence joins TRBV28 and TRBJ2-2; TRBD1 aligns across 9 bases. CDR1 and CDR2 from the germline V gene are MDHEN and SYDVKM. This CDR3 contains 18 residues. With 6 bases clipped from V and 1 base from J, the junction kept 12 bases outside the gene matches. The CDR3 is CASRGHSGQGLNTGELFF. The CDR3 DNA follows: TGTGCCAGCAGGGGGCACTCCGGACAGGGGTTGAACACCGGGGAGCTGTTTTTT.

The CDR3 reads CASSLGTNPYEQYF. Written as DNA, the CDR3 is TGTGCCAGCAGCTTGGGGACTAACCCCTACGAGCAGTACTTC. The chain is built from TRBV5-4 and TRBJ2-7; maybe TRBD2 (6 bases). The CDR3 sequence is 14 residues long. The V end was cut by 0 bases, the J end by 2 bases, with 9 bases between. Germline loops: CDR1 SGHNT, CDR2 YYREEE (reference sequence). Based on the CDR3 plus reference TRBV5-4 and TRBJ2-7, the full variable domain is ETGVTQSPTHLIKTRGQQVTLRCSSQSGHNTVSWYQQALGQGPQFIFQYYREEENGRGNFPPRFSGLQFPNYSSELNVNALELDDSALYLCASSLGTNPYEQYFGPGTRLTVT.

J is TRBJ2-2 and V is TRBV18; 7 positions match TRBD1. The CDR3 sequence is 14 residues long. CDR1 is KGHSH, CDR2 LQKENI, per germline. The ends lost 4 bases at V and 5 bases at J; junction bases unmatched: 4. The CDR3 loop reads CASSQETGTGELFF. The CDR3 DNA reads TGTGCCAGCTCACAGGAGACAGGGACCGGGGAGCTGTTTTTT.

CDR3 residues: CASSTDRGAYEQYF. The CDR3 DNA follows: TGTGCCAGCAGTACGGACAGGGGCGCCTACGAGCAGTACTTC. The chain couples TRBV2 to TRBJ2-7, with TRBD1 matching 9 bases. The CDR3 consists of 14 residues. Germline-derived CDR1 and CDR2 are SNHLY and FYNNEI. The ends lost 5 bases at V and 2 bases at J; junction bases unmatched: 4.

The CDR3, as DNA: TGTGCCAGTAGTATCATATCGGCGGCCGCCGGGAATGAGCAGTTCTTC. Translating it yields CASSIISAAAGNEQFF. The chain has TRBV19 and TRBJ2-1; D not certain. CDR3 size: 16 residues. V lost 3 bases to trimming and J lost 7 bases, with 19 bases between them. Germline V CDR1 and CDR2: LNHDA, SQIVND (reference sequence).

This sequence joins TRBV7-2 and TRBJ1-3; D unclear. V gave up 1 base and J gave up 0 bases, with 10 bases separating them. Germline lookup yields CDR1 SGHTA and CDR2 FQGNSA. This CDR3 has 16 residues. In nucleotides, the CDR3 is TGTGCCAGCAGCTTAGGCCGCGCGGGCTCTGGAAACACCATATATTTT. This gives the protein CASSLGRAGSGNTIYF.

For the CDR3, the DNA is TGTGCCAGCAGCTCGGGACAGGGCTGGACAGATACGCAGTATTTT. This encodes CASSSGQGWTDTQYF. This chain uses TRBV7-3 with TRBJ2-3; 9 bases are a match to TRBD1. CDR3 length equals 15 residues. V shed 4 bases and J 3 bases; nucleotides not matched to a gene: 5. Germline loops: CDR1 SGHTA, CDR2 FQGTGA. The full variable domain, rest sourced from reference TRBV7-3 and TRBJ2-3, is GAGVSQTPSNKVTEKGKYVELRCDPISGHTALYWYRQSLGQGPEFLIYFQGTGAADDSGLPNDRFFAVRPEGSVSTLKIQRTERGDSAVYLCASSSGQGWTDTQYFGPGTRLTVL.